The sequence of this TCR beta chain was determined in a study of T cells in tuberculosis. The repertoire was sequenced with immunoSEQ multiplex PCR; TCRdb's copy has only in-frame clones and lacks some. The sample holds about 38,000 clones; roughly 94% are singletons and the top ten take about 4.5%. Time point of the sample: new active TB diagnosis, blood taken before or within 7 days of starting treatment. Patients were newly diagnosed, HIV-seronegative, and aged 18 or older. V was pared by 5 bases and J by 4 bases, with 13 bases of the junction left unmatched. Germline-derived CDR1 and CDR2 are SGHVS and FQNEAQ. The CDR3 runs to 16 residues.

V is TRBV7-8 and J is TRBJ2-5, with 7 bases aligning to TRBD2. The sequence was collected from an adult with tuberculosis. The sample in question was PBMCs, obtained at tuberculosis diagnosis. As DNA, the CDR3 is TGTGCCAGCAGCCTAGGGCTAGCGGTCTTCATAGAGACCCAGTACTTC. Residues: CASSLGLAVFIETQYF.